A single sample is the source of the 29 T cell receptor beta chains below, sequenced in a study of long-term antiretroviral therapy in people with HIV. This was the immunoSEQ v3.0 assay at survey level. TCRdb's table, derived via immunoSEQ multiplex PCR, lists solely in-frame clones and lacks some. The sample has about 20,000 clones, under 90% seen once. This specimen consisted of unsorted PBMCs, obtained 1.9 years after starting antiretroviral therapy. The receptors were sampled from a woman between 50 and 59 years old with HIV.

This chain uses TRBV15 with TRBJ2-2; tentatively, D is TRBD1 (5 bases). The germline V and J ends were trimmed by 0 bases and 2 bases, with 13 bases remaining between them. The CDR3 sequence is 17 residues long. Germline loops: CDR1 LNHNV, CDR2 YYDKDF (reference sequence). CDR3 coding DNA: TGTGCCACCAGCAGAGATAGATTAGGACAAAACACCGGGGAGCTGTTTTTT. Residues: CATSRDRLGQNTGELFF.

The gene calls are TRBV4-2 and TRBJ1-5; D gene ambiguous. Germline lookup yields CDR1 LGHNA and CDR2 YNFKEQ. V lost 3 bases and J 8 bases, leaving 14 bases between the germline ends. CDR3 length equals 14 residues. The CDR3 region has the DNA TGTGCCAGCAGCCAGGCCCTCGTCCGGGAGCCCCAGCATTTT. Residues: CASSQALVREPQHF.

This clone was seen a few times. The chain links TRBV10-3 to TRBJ1-2; the D is unclear. Looked up from germline, CDR1 is ENHRY and CDR2 is SYGVKD. Trimming removed 5 bases at V and 7 bases at J, with 17 bases between. There are 14 residues in the CDR3. Here the CDR3 DNA reads TGTGCCATCAGTAGCTCAAGCCGGGCGGGTGGCTACACCTTC. Amino acid sequence: CAISSSSRAGGYTF.

This clone turned up a few times. V usage is TRBV4-3 and J usage is TRBJ2-5; TRBD2 agrees at 8 bases. V gave up 4 bases and J gave up 3 bases; unmatched junction bases: 1. Germline CDR1 LGHNA, CDR2 YSLEER. The CDR3 is made up of 13 amino acids. The chain's CDR3 is CASSRAGEETQYF. CDR3 DNA sequence: TGCGCCAGCAGCCGAGCGGGGGAAGAGACCCAGTACTTC.

The rearrangement links TRBV9 to TRBJ2-7; D tentatively reads TRBD1 or TRBD2 (5 bases each). CDR1 is SGDLS and CDR2 is YYNGEE in the germline V gene. The V end was cut by 0 bases, the J end by 5 bases, with 12 bases between. CDR3 size: 14 residues. Written as DNA, the CDR3 is TGTGCCAGCAGCGTAGTGGAGGCACAGGACGAGCAGTACTTC. Its translation is CASSVVEAQDEQYF. Using reference TRBV9 and TRBJ2-7 for the parts outside the CDR3, the full variable domain is DSGVTQTPKHLITATGQRVTLRCSPRSGDLSVYWYQQSLDQGLQFLIQYYNGEERAKGNILERFSAQQFPDLHSELNLSSLELGDSALYFCASSVVEAQDEQYFGPGTRLTVT.

This rearrangement joins TRBV2 to TRBJ1-1; no clear D. Trimming cost V 0 bases and J 1 base, with 21 bases left between them. Germline V CDR1 and CDR2: SNHLY, FYNNEI. The CDR3 has 19 amino acids. Here the CDR3 reads CASSEAFGGHLVKNTEAFF. The CDR3 DNA is TGTGCCAGCAGTGAAGCGTTCGGTGGGCACCTAGTAAAGAACACTGAAGCTTTCTTT.

The chain has TRBV9 and TRBJ2-5; 7 bases line up with TRBD1. Germline lookup yields CDR1 SGDLS and CDR2 YYNGEE. This CDR3 contains 17 residues. With 0 bases clipped from V and 4 bases from J, the junction kept 12 bases outside the gene matches. CDR3 sequence: CASSVGADRAIGETQYF. CDR3 coding DNA: TGTGCCAGCAGCGTAGGGGCAGACAGGGCGATAGGAGAGACCCAGTACTTC.

This clone was seen just once. V gene TRBV7-2 combines with J gene TRBJ2-3; tentative D call: TRBD2 (5 bases). Trimming stripped 3 bases from V and 6 bases from J, with 19 bases between. Germline V gives CDR1 SGHTA, CDR2 FQGNSA. CDR3 length: 16 residues. The CDR3 reads CASSLGSDRRTDTQYF. CDR3 DNA sequence: TGTGCCAGCAGCTTGGGGTCGGACCGGAGGACTGATACGCAGTATTTT.

The rearrangement uses TRBV4-2 and TRBJ2-7; 7 nucleotides line up with TRBD1. The CDR3 extends over 14 amino acids. Trimming at V came to 0 bases and at J to 7 bases, leaving 6 bases not matched to a gene. CDR1 is LGHNA and CDR2 is YNFKEQ in the germline V gene. The CDR3 here is CASSQEDRVGEQYF. The DNA for the CDR3 is TGTGCCAGCAGCCAAGAAGACAGGGTTGGGGAGCAGTACTTC.

The chain has TRBV7-3 and TRBJ2-5; D not certain. This CDR3 is 13 amino acids long. Germline-derived CDR1 and CDR2 are SGHTA and FQGTGA. The V end lost 5 bases, the J end lost 5 bases, and 12 bases lay between the germline ends. The CDR3 DNA reads TGTGCCAGCAGCCCAGGTCTTCGGGAGACCCAGTACTTC. Its translation is CASSPGLRETQYF. The entire variable domain, with the rest obtained from reference TRBV7-3 and TRBJ2-5, is as follows: GAGVSQTPSNKVTEKGKYVELRCDPISGHTALYWYRQSLGQGPEFLIYFQGTGAADDSGLPNDRFFAVRPEGSVSTLKIQRTERGDSAVYLCASSPGLRETQYFGPGTRLLVL.

This sequence joins TRBV4-3 and TRBJ2-5; 14 nucleotides agree with TRBD2. The V and J ends lost 3 bases and 4 bases, in that order; junction bases with no gene match: 4. The CDR3 has 16 amino acids. Germline CDR1 and CDR2: LGHNA and YSLEER. CDR3 in DNA: TGCGCCAGCAGCCAGGAGGGACTAGCGGGGGTAGAGACCCAGTACTTC. Translation gives CASSQEGLAGVETQYF.

V gene TRBV5-6 combines with J gene TRBJ1-2; TRBD1 matches 10 bases. Unmatched junction bases numbered 12, after V lost 4 bases and J lost 6 bases. This CDR3 comprises 16 residues. The germline V gene encodes CDR1 SGHDT and CDR2 YYEEEE. DNA of the CDR3: TGTGCCAGCAGCATAGCTTGGGGACAGGGGCGTAATGGCTACACCTTC. Protein: CASSIAWGQGRNGYTF.

The chain carries TRBV7-9 and TRBJ1-5; D may be TRBD1 (5 bases). Trimming pared 5 bases from V and 3 bases from J, leaving 8 bases between. CDR1 and CDR2 from the germline V gene are SEHNR and FQNEAQ (reference sequence). The CDR3 covers 13 residues. As DNA, the CDR3 is TGTGCCAGCAGCCGGACATACAATCAGCCCCAGCATTTT. This sequence encodes CASSRTYNQPQHF.

The CDR3 DNA follows: TGCGCCAGCAGCCAAACGACGACTAGCGGGGGGAAGTACGAGCAGTACTTC. As protein: CASSQTTTSGGKYEQYF. The chain has TRBV4-3 and TRBJ2-7; 13 bases match TRBD2. The CDR3 covers 17 residues. Germline CDR1 and CDR2: LGHNA and YSLEER. The J segment lost 4 bases and the V segment lost 2 bases, leaving 8 bases of the junction unmatched.

The chain joins TRBV18 to TRBJ2-3; 8 nucleotides match TRBD2. CDR1 and CDR2 from the germline V gene are KGHSH and LQKENI. V lost 6 bases and J lost 4; bases outside the gene matches: 21. The CDR3 length is 19 residues. The CDR3 nucleotides read TGTGCCAGCTCCCGGGGGGGGGCTAGAGTTTTGGTTCATGCAGATACGCAGTATTTT. Protein: CASSRGGARVLVHADTQYF.

The chain couples TRBV9 to TRBJ2-3; 11 nucleotides line up with TRBD2. The CDR3 has 18 residues. The trim removed 0 bases at V and 5 bases at J, leaving 11 bases unmatched. The germline gives CDR1 SGDLS, CDR2 YYNGEE. The CDR3 protein is CASSVEWETSGVLDTQYF. The CDR3 DNA reads as TGTGCCAGCAGCGTAGAATGGGAGACTAGCGGGGTTCTAGATACGCAGTATTTT.

This clone was counted a few times. The rearrangement joins TRBV11-2 to TRBJ2-6; 7 bases align to TRBD1. This CDR3 contains 20 residues. Germline CDR1 is SGHAT and CDR2 is FQNNGV. Trimming took 0 bases from V and 0 from J; bases not matched to a gene: 11. The DNA for the CDR3 is TGTGCCAGCAGCTTAGAAGCCTTAACAGGGGATTACTCTGGGGCCAACGTCCTGACTTTC. This codes for CASSLEALTGDYSGANVLTF. Filled out from reference TRBV11-2 and TRBJ2-6, the complete variable domain reads EAGVAQSPRYKIIEKRQSVAFWCNPISGHATLYWYQQILGQGPKLLIQFQNNGVVDDSQLPKDRFSAERLKGVDSTLKIQPAKLEDSAVYLCASSLEALTGDYSGANVLTFGAGSRLTVL.

The gene calls are TRBV5-1 and TRBJ1-2; D not resolved. Germline V gene sequence: CDR1 SGHRS, CDR2 YFSETQ. The CDR3 is made up of 13 amino acids. V was shortened by 4 bases and J by 6 bases, with 13 bases between the two germline ends. CDR3 sequence reads: CASSPATLDGYTF. DNA of the CDR3: TGCGCCAGCAGCCCCGCAACCTTAGATGGCTACACCTTC.

V usage is TRBV4-3 and J usage is TRBJ2-3; TRBD2 aligns across 13 bases. The CDR3 sequence is 17 residues long. The V gene's germline CDR1 is LGHNA and CDR2 YSLEER. The J segment lost 6 bases and the V segment lost 8 bases, leaving 14 bases of the junction unmatched. The CDR3 nucleotides read TGCGCCAGCTCCCCCGGACTAGCGGGGGCCGCCTGGGATACGCAGTATTTT. Translation gives CASSPGLAGAAWDTQYF.

The chain links TRBV5-4 to TRBJ2-3, with D tentatively TRBD1 (7 bases). There are 17 residues in the CDR3. Germline V gives CDR1 SGHNT, CDR2 YYREEE (reference sequence). V dropped 3 bases and J dropped 2 bases, with 19 bases sitting between them. In DNA form, the CDR3 reads TGTGCCAGCAGCTCTCGTCGGTCAGGGGGGAACACAGATACGCAGTATTTT. Protein product: CASSSRRSGGNTDTQYF.

The genes are TRBV11-2 and TRBJ1-4; maybe TRBD1 (6 bases). The CDR3 has 14 amino acids. V was cut by 4 bases and J by 3 bases, with 9 bases left in between. Germline V gene sequence: CDR1 SGHAT, CDR2 FQNNGV. The CDR3 coding sequence is TGTGCCAGCAGCTCGGACAGATCTAATGAAAAACTGTTTTTT. Translated, it gives CASSSDRSNEKLFF. The entire variable domain, with the rest obtained from reference TRBV11-2 and TRBJ1-4, is as follows: EAGVAQSPRYKIIEKRQSVAFWCNPISGHATLYWYQQILGQGPKLLIQFQNNGVVDDSQLPKDRFSAERLKGVDSTLKIQPAKLEDSAVYLCASSSDRSNEKLFFGSGTQLSVL.

V gene TRBV5-4 combines with J gene TRBJ2-3, with D possibly being TRBD1 (5 bases). This CDR3 region has 16 residues. Germline V gene sequence: CDR1 SGHNT, CDR2 YYREEE (reference sequence). Trimming removed 4 bases from V and 3 bases from J, with 18 bases in between. CDR3 amino acids: CASSPGLGPGTDTQYF. In DNA, the CDR3 is TGTGCCAGCAGCCCAGGCCTGGGGCCAGGGACAGATACGCAGTATTTT.

The V and J genes are TRBV5-1 and TRBJ1-1; D is undetermined. The germline V gene has CDR1 SGHRS and CDR2 YFSETQ. The CDR3 runs to 15 residues. V lost 0 bases and J lost 0, with 9 bases in between. The CDR3 loop is CASSLEGSLNTEAFF. CDR3 DNA sequence: TGCGCCAGCAGCTTGGAGGGCAGTTTGAACACTGAAGCTTTCTTT.

The rearrangement uses TRBV30 and TRBJ1-2, with TRBD1 identical over 11 bases. The CDR3 loop spans 15 amino acids. With 5 bases clipped from V and 3 bases from J, the junction kept 8 bases outside the gene matches. CDR1 is GTSNPN, CDR2 SVGIG, per germline (reference sequence). The CDR3: CAWFRDRGIDYGYTF. The CDR3 DNA reads as TGTGCCTGGTTCAGGGACAGGGGGATTGACTATGGCTACACCTTC.

CDR3 sequence (DNA): TGTGCCAGCAGCTTAGGGGACAGAATCAACACTGAAGCTTTCTTT. Amino acids: CASSLGDRINTEAFF. The chain combines TRBV7-9 with TRBJ1-1, with 7 bases lining up with TRBD1. Trimming took 1 base from V and 2 from J; bases not matched to a gene: 4. The length of the CDR3 is 15 residues. Germline values: CDR1 SEHNR, CDR2 FQNEAQ (reference sequence).

On this clone itself: A junction end diverges from the germline sequence, so it may reflect a read error. The J gene is TRBJ2-7, the V gene TRBV7-3; a possible D gene is TRBD2 (6 bases). The CDR3 covers 14 residues. Germline V gives CDR1 SGHTA, CDR2 FQGTGA. CDR3 sequence reads: CASSLTYGGGEQYF. The CDR3 bases are TGTGCCAGCAGCCTAACTTATGGGGGAGGCGAGCAGTACTTC.

The V call is TRBV21-1, the J call TRBJ2-7; the D call TRBD1 from the table was never checked on the DNA. TRBV21-1 is a documented pseudogene. The CDR3 spans 16 residues. CDR3 coding DNA: TGTGCCAGGAACCCCTTGTGGGGACATTTTACCTACGAGCAGTACTTC. Translated, it gives CARNPLWGHFTYEQYF.

The CDR3, as DNA: TGTGCCTGGAGTGTGCGCAATAATTCACCCCTCCACTTT. Its translation: CAWSVRNNSPLHF. The V call is TRBV30, the J call TRBJ1-6; D is unresolved. The CDR3 has 13 amino acids. V lost 0 bases and J 5 bases, leaving 5 bases between the germline ends. Germline V gives CDR1 GTSNPN, CDR2 SVGIG (reference sequence).

CDR3 bases: TGTGCCAGCAGTCTCACCTCAGGCAGGGAGGCTATTAGTGCGAACACCATATATTTT. It yields the protein CASSLTSGREAISANTIYF. This chain uses TRBV28 with TRBJ1-3, with D possibly TRBD1 on 5 matching bases. V was cut by 5 bases and J by 7 bases, with 30 bases left in between. Germline assignment: CDR1 MDHEN and CDR2 SYDVKM. CDR3 size: 19 residues.